The source of this T cell receptor (beta chain) is a study of blood T cell repertoires in COVID-19. Study at large: The study drew acute and convalescent COVID-19 samples from the United States, Italy and Spain.

Assay: immunoSEQ multiplex PCR; the TCRdb copy retains only in-frame clones and omits some. The table lists 90,000 to 120,000 clones, roughly 85% of them singletons. CDR1 and CDR2 from the germline V gene are KGHDR and SFDVKD. This CDR3 is built from 17 residues. V dropped 0 bases and J dropped 4 bases, with 16 bases sitting between them. The receptor was derived from a human donor in a cohort sampled during active COVID-19. The rearrangement links TRBV24-1 to TRBJ2-3, with D perhaps TRBD2 (6 bases). The sequenced sample consisted of peripheral blood. CDR3 sequence reads: CATSDLPVGEASDTQYF. The CDR3 nucleotides are TGTGCCACCAGTGATTTGCCGGTCGGGGAGGCCTCAGATACGCAGTATTTT.